These T cell receptor beta chains were read from a single sample in a study of technical replicates of blood from several donors. TCRdb keeps only in-frame clones here, not all; method: immunoSEQ multiplex PCR. The sample shows 80,000 to 100,000 clones, approximately 95% of them seen only once. The sequenced sample consisted of T cells isolated from PBMCs. The receptors were sampled from a human donor in good health. CDR3s include the opening cysteine and the closing phenylalanine or tryptophan. D genes are given only for firm matches. Only some rows state a clone size, as once, few, many or a class for expanded clones.

cdr3_nt cdr3_aa v_call d_call clone_size j_call
TGTGCCACCAGGGAGGGGGAGGAGACCCAGTACTTC CATREGEETQYF TRBV10-3 . . TRBJ2-5
TGTGCCAGCAGCCCGGGAAACTCCGAGCAGTACTTC CASSPGNSEQYF TRBV6-6 . . TRBJ2-7
TGTGCCTCAGTCCCCGCGACGGGGAATAAGGGCTACAATGAGCAGTTCTTC CASVPATGNKGYNEQFF TRBV19 . . TRBJ2-1
TGTGCCAGCAGCTTTGGGGGCAGGGAGCGCTACGAGCAGTACTTC CASSFGGRERYEQYF TRBV27 . . TRBJ2-7
TGCGCCAGCAGCCATCAGCGGGGGGTCGACAATGAGCAGTTCTTC CASSHQRGVDNEQFF TRBV4-1 TRBD2 . TRBJ2-1
TGTGCCAGCAGCCAAGAGGCATTGCCCCACTCCTACGAGCAGTACTTC CASSQEALPHSYEQYF TRBV14 . . TRBJ2-7
TGTGCCAGCAGCTTGACCCCTGGCGGGCGGGAGACCCAGTACTTC CASSLTPGGRETQYF TRBV5-5 . . TRBJ2-5
TGCGCCAGCACCGGGACTAGCGGTTCCTACGAGCAGTACTTC CASTGTSGSYEQYF TRBV5-1 TRBD2 . TRBJ2-7
TGCGCCAGCAGCATCATGACAGGGAATGGCTACACCTTC CASSIMTGNGYTF TRBV5-1 TRBD1 . TRBJ1-2
TGTGCCAGCAGCGTCGACACTAACACTGAAGCTTTCTTT CASSVDTNTEAFF TRBV9 . few TRBJ1-1
TGTGCCACCAGCAGACGGAGGGAGTTCTATGGCTACACCTTC CATSRRREFYGYTF TRBV15 . . TRBJ1-2
TGTGCCAGCAGTACCCCGGGACAGACAGAAAAACTGTTTTTT CASSTPGQTEKLFF TRBV28 TRBD1 . TRBJ1-4
TGTGCCAGCAGCTTAGGGGGCCTTAGGAATACGCAGTATTTT CASSLGGLRNTQYF TRBV5-6 TRBD1 . TRBJ2-3
TGTGCCAGCAGCCAAGCTGTTAGCAATGAGCAGTTCTTC CASSQAVSNEQFF TRBV4-2 . once TRBJ2-1
TGTGCCAGCAGTGTCCCTGTGGGGGGGGTAAATGGCTACACCTTC CASSVPVGGVNGYTF TRBV6-1 . . TRBJ1-2
TGTGCCAGCAGTTCCTCAGGGGGCCATTCACCCCTCCACTTT CASSSSGGHSPLHF TRBV27 TRBD1 few TRBJ1-6
TGTGCCATCCGACCGGGGTCGAGCTCCTACAATGAGCAGTTCTTC CAIRPGSSSYNEQFF TRBV2 . . TRBJ2-1
TGTGCCAGCAGACCACTTTCCGGGAATGAAAAACTGTTTTTT CASRPLSGNEKLFF TRBV6-6 . . TRBJ1-4
TGTGCCAGCTCACCTGGACAGCCTTCCTCTGGGGCCAACGTCCTGACTTTC CASSPGQPSSGANVLTF TRBV18 . . TRBJ2-6
TGTGCCAGTCGCTGGGACCGGGGGGGCAATCAGCCCCAGCATTTT CASRWDRGGNQPQHF TRBV19 . . TRBJ1-5
TGCGCCAGCAGGGCTTTACCACCCGCAGATACGCAGTATTTT CASRALPPADTQYF TRBV5-1 . . TRBJ2-3
TGTGCCAGCAGCGTGGAGGGAACCCGCACAGATACGCAGTATTTT CASSVEGTRTDTQYF TRBV9 . . TRBJ2-3
TGTGCCAGCAGCTCGGCGGGGAGCACCCACGAGCAGTACTTC CASSSAGSTHEQYF TRBV7-9 . . TRBJ2-7
TGTGCCAGCAGTTTTCCGGGGAACTATGGCTACACCTTC CASSFPGNYGYTF TRBV28 . . TRBJ1-2
TGTGCCAGCAGCCGTGACGGTAGCGGGGGCTACAATGAGCAGTTCTTC CASSRDGSGGYNEQFF TRBV7-9 TRBD2 . TRBJ2-1
TGTGCCATCAGTGGGACTACCAGCTCCTACAATGAGCAGTTCTTC CAISGTTSSYNEQFF TRBV10-3 . . TRBJ2-1
TGTGCCAGCAGCTTATTTGGGCTGTCTGGAAACACCATATATTTT CASSLFGLSGNTIYF TRBV7-2 . . TRBJ1-3
TGTGCCAGCAGGACGACAGGGGGTCGGGGAGATACGCAGTATTTT CASRTTGGRGDTQYF TRBV25-1 TRBD1 . TRBJ2-3
TGTGCCAGCCGGGAGGGGACAGGGGATAGTAATGAGCAGTTCTTC CASREGTGDSNEQFF TRBV19 TRBD1 . TRBJ2-1
TGTGCCAGCAGTGAAGCCCCACAGTACAATGAGCAGTTCTTC CASSEAPQYNEQFF TRBV2 . once TRBJ2-1
TGTGCCAGCAGGAAGACAGGGGAGACTGGGGAGCAGTACTTC CASRKTGETGEQYF TRBV6-5 TRBD1 once TRBJ2-7
TGTGCCAGCAGTTTCGACAGGGGAAGCGGGACTGGAAACACCATATATTTT CASSFDRGSGTGNTIYF TRBV5-8 TRBD1 medium-sized TRBJ1-3
TGTGCCATCAGTGCGGCCGCAACGGGCGGGGAGCTGTTTTTT CAISAAATGGELFF TRBV10-3 . . TRBJ2-2
TGTGCCAGCAGTGAAGAAAGCTCCTTAAACACCGGGGAGCTGTTTTTT CASSEESSLNTGELFF TRBV2 . . TRBJ2-2
TGTGCCATTTCCGGAGGGACTGACGAGCAGTACTTC CAISGGTDEQYF TRBV28 . . TRBJ2-7
TGCGCCAGCACGAAAACCGCTACAGGCGAGGATGAGCAGTTCTTC CASTKTATGEDEQFF TRBV5-1 . . TRBJ2-1
TGTGCCAGCAGTTTACGGCCGGGGGGTAAGGAGACCCAGTACTTC CASSLRPGGKETQYF TRBV28 TRBD2 . TRBJ2-5
TGCGCCAGCAGCTTGGGGGAGGTTCTATATGGCTACACCTTC CASSLGEVLYGYTF TRBV5-1 . . TRBJ1-2
TGTGCCAGCAGTGAAGGGACAGGGGGCTTGGGCTACACCTTC CASSEGTGGLGYTF TRBV2 TRBD1 . TRBJ1-2
TGTGCCATCAGTGAGAGTCTTAATAGCAATCGGCCCCAGCATTTT CAISESLNSNRPQHF TRBV10-3 . . TRBJ1-5
TGTGCCAGCAGTCCGGGACTAGCGTCCCGGGAGCAGTACTTC CASSPGLASREQYF TRBV2 TRBD2 . TRBJ2-7
TGTGCCAGCAGCGGGCGGACAGGTTCTAATGAAAAACTGTTTTTT CASSGRTGSNEKLFF TRBV7-9 TRBD1 . TRBJ1-4